The text below deals with one TCR beta chain. The antigen is not known. Data came from immunoSEQ multiplex PCR; TCRdb stores just in-frame clones and leaves some out. Here the sample spans about 140,000 clones, about 80% being singletons. V lost 5 bases and J lost 2; bases outside the gene matches: 6. CDR1 LNHDA and CDR2 SQIVND come from the germline V gene (reference sequence). This CDR3 has 16 residues. This sample was taken from a study of cytotoxic CD8 clonotypes in ibrutinib-treated CLL. Study findings and constraints: Shared public clonotypes were rare, and on treatment they either got smaller or stayed the same.

TCR beta library input comprised approximately 1.9 micrograms of genomic DNA from cryopreserved PBMCs. The source is a human donor with chronic lymphocytic leukemia. Here the sequenced sample was PBMCs, taken after 12 months of ibrutinib treatment. The chain uses TRBV19 and TRBJ2-1; TRBD2 matches 10 bases. In DNA form, the CDR3 reads TGTGCCAGTAGTGCGGAACTAGCGGGGCCCTACAATGAGCAGTTCTTC. Encoded protein: CASSAELAGPYNEQFF.